Presented here are 24 T cell receptor beta chains from one specimen sequenced in a study of identical twins. Via MiXCR, TCRdb re-called the 5' RACE reads, giving one row per CDR3 protein. The data hold a few hundred thousand distinct CDR3 sequences, with about 8.5% observed a single time. Another study also made use of these data, one on yellow fever vaccine responses in identical twins.

The sequenced sample was CD8+ T cells sorted from blood. The receptors derive from a woman aged 18-29 years in good health.

This clonotype appeared many times. The CDR3 nucleotides are TGTGCCAGCAGCTTGACTAGCGGGGGCGGGGAGCTGTTTTTT. Its protein product is CASSLTSGGGELFF. This rearrangement joins TRBV7-3 to TRBJ2-2, with TRBD2 identical over 12 bases. Germline lookup yields CDR1 SGHTA and CDR2 FQGTGA. V was clipped by 3 bases and J by 7 bases; unmatched bases: 0. The length of the CDR3 is 14 residues.

At least ten counts were recorded for this clonotype. This sequence joins TRBV7-9 and TRBJ2-7; a weak D match, TRBD1 (5 bases). The CDR3 runs to 16 residues. Germline V lookup: CDR1 SEHNR, CDR2 FQNEAQ (reference sequence). The V end was cut by 5 bases, the J end by 4 bases, with 21 bases between. CDR3 sequence reads: CASSTRPQGDGYEQYF. The CDR3 bases are TGTGCCAGCAGCACCCGCCCGCAAGGGGATGGGTACGAGCAGTACTTC. The entire variable domain, with the rest obtained from reference TRBV7-9 and TRBJ2-7, is as follows: DTGVSQNPRHKITKRGQNVTFRCDPISEHNRLYWYRQTLGQGPEFLTYFQNEAQLEKSRLLSDRFSAERPKGSFSTLEIQRTEQGDSAMYLCASSTRPQGDGYEQYFGPGTRLTVT.

The J gene is TRBJ2-5, the V gene TRBV6-2 or TRBV6-3; a possible D gene is TRBD1 (6 bases). V was trimmed by 8 bases and J by 3 bases, leaving 13 bases between them. The CDR3 totals 13 residues. The germline V gene has CDR1 MNHEY and CDR2 SVGEGT. The DNA for the CDR3 is TGTGCCAGCGAAAGGGGACAAAAAGAGACCCAGTACTTC. This gives the protein CASERGQKETQYF.

This clonotype appeared a few times. V gene TRBV5-1 combines with J gene TRBJ2-2; D might be TRBD2 (5 bases). The germline V gene has CDR1 SGHRS and CDR2 YFSETQ. Trimming removed 9 bases at V and 7 bases at J, with 16 bases between. The CDR3 extends over 13 amino acids. This CDR3 is CATLSEENGELFF. In DNA form, the CDR3 reads TGCGCCACCCTATCGGAGGAGAACGGGGAGCTGTTTTTT.

This chain connects TRBV6-1 to TRBJ2-3; D is possibly TRBD1 (6 bases). CDR1 and CDR2 from the germline V gene are MNHNS and SASEGT. Trimming left V 6 bases short and J 2 bases short, with 15 bases between. The CDR3 covers 15 residues. The CDR3 DNA is TGTGCCAGCAGGGCTGAACAGGGAGTCACAGATACGCAGTATTTT. Translating gives CASRAEQGVTDTQYF.

This clonotype was counted only a few times. Germline is not matched at one junction end, which may reflect a read error. This rearrangement joins TRBV6-1 to TRBJ2-7, with D tentatively TRBD1 (6 bases). The germline V gene encodes CDR1 MNHNS and CDR2 SASEGT. The CDR3 runs to 15 residues. This CDR3 is CVSTPAGTPSYEQYF. CDR3 DNA sequence: TGTGTCAGCACCCCCGCCGGGACACCCTCCTACGAGCAGTACTTC.

This clonotype occurred many times. The V gene is TRBV5-1, the J gene TRBJ2-1, with 8 positions matching TRBD2. This CDR3 comprises 14 residues. Trimming took 4 bases from V and 9 from J; bases not matched to a gene: 9. Germline CDR1 and CDR2: SGHRS and YFSETQ. The CDR3 is CASSPRAGGSEQFF. The CDR3 DNA sequence: TGCGCCAGCAGCCCCCGGGCGGGGGGCAGTGAGCAGTTCTTC.

This clonotype has only a few counts. The chain couples TRBV10-3 to TRBJ2-7; a possible D gene is TRBD1 (5 bases). V lost 2 bases to trimming and J lost 5 bases, with 10 bases between them. Germline V CDR1 and CDR2: ENHRY, SYGVKD. The CDR3 spans 13 residues. CDR3 loop: CAISEGRANEQYF. CDR3 DNA: TGTGCCATCAGTGAGGGCAGGGCGAACGAGCAGTACTTC.

This clonotype was detected a few times. V gene TRBV29-1 combines with J gene TRBJ2-2, with 12 nucleotides matching TRBD1. V lost 1 base, J lost 6 bases, and 9 bases stayed unmatched. CDR1 and CDR2 (germline): SQVTM, ANQGSEA. This CDR3 has 17 amino acids. CDR3 loop: CSVEVGTGGNVAGELFF. CDR3 DNA sequence: TGCAGCGTTGAAGTAGGGACAGGGGGCAACGTGGCCGGGGAGCTGTTTTTT.

This clonotype was observed a few times. The rearrangement links TRBV4-1 to TRBJ2-1; the D gene is possibly TRBD1 (5 bases). In germline, CDR1 is MGHRA, CDR2 YSYEKL. CDR3 length: 14 residues. V dropped 1 base and J dropped 6 bases, with 10 bases sitting between them. Written as DNA, the CDR3 is TGCGCCAGCAGCCAAGCGGACATCGGCAATGAGCAGTTCTTC. This codes for CASSQADIGNEQFF.

This clonotype was detected a few times. The genes are TRBV6-2 or TRBV6-3 and TRBJ2-1; 9 positions match TRBD2. Germline values: CDR1 MNHEY, CDR2 SVGEGT. V dropped 6 bases and J dropped 10; count of bases not matched to a gene: 7. The CDR3 has 13 residues. DNA of the CDR3: TGTGCCAGCAGCCATAGCGGGGGTTGGGAGCAGTTCTTC. Translation: CASSHSGGWEQFF.

The chain joins TRBV9 to TRBJ2-7; D may be TRBD1 (6 bases). The CDR3 runs 11 residues. Trimming removed 5 bases from V and 11 bases from J, with 14 bases in between. The germline gives CDR1 SGDLS, CDR2 YYNGEE. CDR3 sequence reads: CASSDGQMKYF. The DNA of the CDR3 is TGTGCCAGCAGTGACGGACAGATGAAGTACTTC. The whole variable domain, remainder taken from reference TRBV9 and TRBJ2-7, is DSGVTQTPKHLITATGQRVTLRCSPRSGDLSVYWYQQSLDQGLQFLIQYYNGEERAKGNILERFSAQQFPDLHSELNLSSLELGDSALYFCASSDGQMKYFGPGTRLTVT.

The chain links TRBV3-1 to TRBJ2-2; 9 bases map to TRBD2. Germline CDR1 reads LGHDT; CDR2 reads YNNKEL (reference sequence). The CDR3 is made up of 18 amino acids. J was trimmed by 2 bases and V by 2 bases; bases with no gene match: 9. The CDR3 protein is CASSQYGLAGPNTGELFF. CDR3 DNA: TGTGCCAGCAGCCAATACGGGCTAGCGGGACCAAACACCGGGGAGCTGTTTTTT.

This rearrangement joins TRBV2 to TRBJ1-6; maybe TRBD1 (6 bases). The germline V gene encodes CDR1 SNHLY and CDR2 FYNNEI. This CDR3 has 18 residues. CDR3 coding DNA: TGTACCTTCAGTCCCCCCCCCGGGACATCAGCCTATAATTCACCCCTCCACTTT. The encoded protein is CTFSPPPGTSAYNSPLHF.

The table lists this clonotype with a few counts. V and J are TRBV12-3 or TRBV12-4 and TRBJ2-3; TRBD1 agrees at 10 bases. The junction had 8 bases not matched to a gene; V was cut back by 4 bases and J by 1 base. This CDR3 spans 17 amino acids. CDR3 nucleotides: TGTGCCAGCAGTTCCTCTAGGGACAGGGGAGGCACAGATACGCAGTATTTT. It encodes CASSSSRDRGGTDTQYF.

This clonotype was counted many times. The chain uses TRBV27 and TRBJ2-7, with TRBD1 identical over 7 bases. CDR3 length: 15 residues. CDR1 and CDR2 (germline): MNHEY, SMNVEV (reference sequence). V was pared by 2 bases and J by 2 bases, with 6 bases of the junction left unmatched. For the CDR3, the DNA is TGTGCCAGCAGTTTAGCCGGGACAGAGACCTACGAGCAGTACTTC. The encoded protein is CASSLAGTETYEQYF.

This clonotype appeared a few times. The chain carries TRBV6-6 and TRBJ2-7; D call uncertain. The germline V gene has CDR1 MNHNY and CDR2 SVGAGI (reference sequence). The V gene lost 10 bases and the J gene lost 2 bases, with 15 bases spanning the gap. CDR3 size: 13 residues. CDR3 residues: CATLGPLPYEQYF. DNA of the CDR3: TGTGCCACCCTCGGACCGCTGCCCTACGAGCAGTACTTC.

The V gene is TRBV6-4, the J gene TRBJ2-1; TRBD2 is a possible D gene (5 bases). In germline, CDR1 is MRHNA, CDR2 SNTAGT. V was trimmed by 3 bases and J by 2 bases, leaving 8 bases between them. The CDR3 has 14 residues. The CDR3 region is CASSDGGAYNEQFF. For the CDR3, the DNA is TGTGCCAGCAGTGATGGAGGAGCCTACAATGAGCAGTTCTTC.

In its sample, this clonotype was seen many times. This chain uses TRBV6-1 with TRBJ2-7, with 7 nucleotides matching TRBD2. The CDR3 length is 15 residues. V gave up 7 bases and J gave up 2 bases; unmatched junction bases: 11. CDR1 MNHNS and CDR2 SASEGT come from the germline V gene. The CDR3 DNA reads TGTGCCAGCATGCCGGGAGGCAGGAGAGCCTACGAGCAGTACTTC. The encoded protein is CASMPGGRRAYEQYF.

This clonotype was counted many times. The J gene is TRBJ2-7, the V gene TRBV4-1; 8 positions agree with TRBD1. The CDR3 spans 14 residues. V lost 3 bases to trimming and J lost 6 bases; unmatched junction nucleotides: 7. CDR1 MGHRA and CDR2 YSYEKL come from the germline V gene. The CDR3 spells CASSQAKTGAEQYF. The CDR3 bases are TGCGCCAGCAGCCAGGCAAAGACAGGGGCCGAGCAGTACTTC.

The chain carries TRBV7-9 and TRBJ2-3; tentative D call: TRBD1 (6 bases). V lost 4 bases and J 2 bases, leaving 19 bases between the germline ends. The V gene's germline CDR1 is SEHNR and CDR2 FQNEAQ (reference sequence). There are 17 residues in the CDR3. CDR3 coding DNA: TGTGCCAGCAGCTCGCATCGGACAGAAGGGGACACAGATACGCAGTATTTT. It yields the protein CASSSHRTEGDTDTQYF.

The chain uses TRBV7-9 and TRBJ2-3; no clear D gene. The CDR3 sequence is 14 residues long. Looked up from germline, CDR1 is SEHNR and CDR2 is FQNEAQ (reference sequence). Trimming shortened V by 3 bases and J by 4 bases, and 11 bases separated the two germline ends. CDR3 coding DNA: TGTGCCAGCAGCTTTAGGACCCCCGCAGATACGCAGTATTTT. Its translation: CASSFRTPADTQYF.

This clonotype has just a few counts. The chain carries TRBV6-1 and TRBJ2-7, with 8 bases identical to TRBD1. The CDR3 totals 14 residues. From germline, CDR1 is MNHNS and CDR2 SASEGT. V shed 4 bases and J 3 bases; nucleotides not matched to a gene: 5. CDR3 in DNA: TGTGCCAGCAGTGGCCTAGGACAGGGCTACGAGCAGTACTTC. Amino acids: CASSGLGQGYEQYF.

This clonotype was recorded at least ten times. The DNA of the CDR3 is TGTGCCAGCAGTTACTCGGAGATAACTGAAGCTTTCTTT. Translating gives CASSYSEITEAFF. V is TRBV6-5 and J is TRBJ1-1; D gene uncertain. This CDR3 spans 13 amino acids. The germline V gene encodes CDR1 MNHEY and CDR2 SVGAGI. Trimming cost V 0 bases and J 5 bases, with 7 bases left between them.